The T cell receptor beta chain described here comes from a study of yellow fever vaccine responses in identical twins. TCRdb redid the calling of the RT-PCR reads with MiXCR, one entry per CDR3 protein. The sample carries 650 to 800 distinct CDR3 sequences, around three quarters recorded once. This CDR3 spans 16 amino acids. Germline V CDR1 and CDR2: MGHRA, YSYEKL. The V segment lost 4 bases and the J segment 3 bases; nucleotides outside the gene matches: 6. In this sample, this clonotype turned up a few times. The TCR was taken from a female donor who received the yellow fever vaccine. The chain joins TRBV4-1 to TRBJ2-7; TRBD2 aligns across 13 bases. The material was T cells from blood (PBMCs), unsorted or a sorted subset (not recorded which), obtained before or after yellow fever vaccination (not recorded which). The CDR3 is CASSPLGTSGIYEQYF. The CDR3, as DNA: TGCGCCAGCAGCCCGTTAGGGACTAGCGGGATCTACGAGCAGTACTTC.